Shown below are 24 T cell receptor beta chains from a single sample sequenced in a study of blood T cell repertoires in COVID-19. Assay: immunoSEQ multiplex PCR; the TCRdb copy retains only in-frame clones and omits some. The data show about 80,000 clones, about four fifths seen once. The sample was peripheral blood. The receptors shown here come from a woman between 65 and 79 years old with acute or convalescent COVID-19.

CDR3 coding DNA: TGCGCCAGCAGCCCGGACAGGGGGCTCTCTAACAATGAGCAGTTCTTC. Its translation: CASSPDRGLSNNEQFF. This chain uses TRBV5-1 with TRBJ2-1; 11 bases are a match to TRBD1. Germline V CDR1 and CDR2: SGHRS, YFSETQ. The CDR3 has 16 amino acids. V shed 4 bases and J 5 bases; nucleotides not matched to a gene: 8. Full variable domain (rest looked up from reference TRBV5-1 and TRBJ2-1): KAGVTQTPRYLIKTRGQQVTLSCSPISGHRSVSWYQQTPGQGLQFLFEYFSETQRNKGNFPGRFSGRQFSNSRSEMNVSTLELGDSALYLCASSPDRGLSNNEQFFGPGTRLTVL.

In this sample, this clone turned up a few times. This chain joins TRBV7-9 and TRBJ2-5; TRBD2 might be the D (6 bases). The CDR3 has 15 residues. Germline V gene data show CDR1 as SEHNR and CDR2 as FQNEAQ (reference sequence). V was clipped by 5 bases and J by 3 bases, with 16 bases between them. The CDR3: CASSHSGREKETQYF. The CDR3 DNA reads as TGTGCCAGCAGCCATTCCGGACGGGAGAAAGAGACCCAGTACTTC. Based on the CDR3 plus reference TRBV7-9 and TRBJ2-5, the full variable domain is DTGVSQNPRHKITKRGQNVTFRCDPISEHNRLYWYRQTLGQGPEFLTYFQNEAQLEKSRLLSDRFSAERPKGSFSTLEIQRTEQGDSAMYLCASSHSGREKETQYFGPGTRLLVL.

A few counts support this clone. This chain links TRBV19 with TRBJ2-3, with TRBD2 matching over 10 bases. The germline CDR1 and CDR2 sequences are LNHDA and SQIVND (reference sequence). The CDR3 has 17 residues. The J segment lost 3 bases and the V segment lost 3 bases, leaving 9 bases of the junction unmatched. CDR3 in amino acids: CASSIRRSSGSTDTQYF. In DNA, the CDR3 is TGTGCCAGTAGTATTAGAAGGTCTAGCGGGAGTACAGATACGCAGTATTTT.

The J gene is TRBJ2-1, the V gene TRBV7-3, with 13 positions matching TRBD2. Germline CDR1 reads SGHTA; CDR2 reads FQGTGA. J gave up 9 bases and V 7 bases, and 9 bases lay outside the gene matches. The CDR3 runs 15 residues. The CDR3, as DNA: TGTGCCAGCACCCAAGGGACTAGCGGGACCGGTGAGCAGTTCTTC. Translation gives CASTQGTSGTGEQFF. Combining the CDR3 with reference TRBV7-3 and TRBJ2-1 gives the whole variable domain GAGVSQTPSNKVTEKGKYVELRCDPISGHTALYWYRQSLGQGPEFLIYFQGTGAADDSGLPNDRFFAVRPEGSVSTLKIQRTERGDSAVYLCASTQGTSGTGEQFFGPGTRLTVL.

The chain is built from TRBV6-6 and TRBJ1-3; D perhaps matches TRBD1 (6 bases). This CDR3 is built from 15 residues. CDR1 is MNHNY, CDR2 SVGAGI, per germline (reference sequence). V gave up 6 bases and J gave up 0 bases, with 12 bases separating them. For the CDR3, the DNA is TGTGCCAGCAGGGGGCAGGGGTCCTCTGGAAACACCATATATTTT. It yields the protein CASRGQGSSGNTIYF.

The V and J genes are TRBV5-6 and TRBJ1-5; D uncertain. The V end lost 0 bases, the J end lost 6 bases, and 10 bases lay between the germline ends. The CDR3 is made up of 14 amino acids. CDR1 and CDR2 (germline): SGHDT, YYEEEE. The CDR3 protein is CASSLGPSGQPQHF. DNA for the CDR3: TGTGCCAGCAGCTTGGGCCCCTCGGGTCAGCCCCAGCATTTT.

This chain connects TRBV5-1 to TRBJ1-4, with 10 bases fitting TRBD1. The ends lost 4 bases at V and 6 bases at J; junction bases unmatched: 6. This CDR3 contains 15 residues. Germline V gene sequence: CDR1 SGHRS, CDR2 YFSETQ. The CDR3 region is CASSLGTGEDEKLFF. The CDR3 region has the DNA TGCGCCAGCAGCCTCGGGACAGGGGAGGATGAAAAACTGTTTTTT.

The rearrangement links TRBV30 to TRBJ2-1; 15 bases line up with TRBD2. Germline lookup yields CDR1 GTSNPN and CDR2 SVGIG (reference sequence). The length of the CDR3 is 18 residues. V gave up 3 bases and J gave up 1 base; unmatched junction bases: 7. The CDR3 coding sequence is TGTGCCTGGAGCCAGGGACTAGCGGGAGGTTGGTCCTACAATGAGCAGTTCTTC. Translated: CAWSQGLAGGWSYNEQFF. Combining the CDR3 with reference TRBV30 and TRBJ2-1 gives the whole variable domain SQTIHQWPATLVQPVGSPLSLECTVEGTSNPNLYWYRQAAGRGLQLLFYSVGIGQISSEVPQNLSASRPQDRQFILSSKKLLLSDSGFYLCAWSQGLAGGWSYNEQFFGPGTRLTVL.

Here the CDR3 reads CSASSGRGYSPLHF. The CDR3 nucleotides are TGCAGTGCTAGTTCGGGCAGGGGATATTCACCCCTCCACTTT. V gene TRBV20-1 combines with J gene TRBJ1-6; D possibly corresponds to TRBD1 (6 bases). The CDR3 has 14 residues. V was shortened by 3 bases and J by 8 bases, with 14 bases between the two germline ends. Germline-derived CDR1 and CDR2 are DFQATT and SNEGSKA (reference sequence).

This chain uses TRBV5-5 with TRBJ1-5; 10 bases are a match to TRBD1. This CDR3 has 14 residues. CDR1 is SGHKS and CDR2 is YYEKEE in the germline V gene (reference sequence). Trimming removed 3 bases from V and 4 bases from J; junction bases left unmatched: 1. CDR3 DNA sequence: TGTGCCAGCAGCTGGGGACAGGGGAATCAGCCCCAGCATTTT. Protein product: CASSWGQGNQPQHF.

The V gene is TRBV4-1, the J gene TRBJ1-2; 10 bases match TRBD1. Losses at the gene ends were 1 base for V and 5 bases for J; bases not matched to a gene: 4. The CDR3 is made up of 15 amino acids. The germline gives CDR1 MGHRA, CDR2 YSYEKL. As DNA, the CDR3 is TGCGCCAGCAGCCAAGCGGGACAGGGGTTGTATGGCTACACCTTC. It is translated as CASSQAGQGLYGYTF.

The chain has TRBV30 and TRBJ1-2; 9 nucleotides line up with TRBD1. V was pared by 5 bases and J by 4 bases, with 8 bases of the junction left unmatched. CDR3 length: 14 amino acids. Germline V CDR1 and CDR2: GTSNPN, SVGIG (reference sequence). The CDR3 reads CAWHRTGESYGYTF. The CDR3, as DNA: TGTGCCTGGCACAGGACAGGGGAAAGCTATGGCTACACCTTC.

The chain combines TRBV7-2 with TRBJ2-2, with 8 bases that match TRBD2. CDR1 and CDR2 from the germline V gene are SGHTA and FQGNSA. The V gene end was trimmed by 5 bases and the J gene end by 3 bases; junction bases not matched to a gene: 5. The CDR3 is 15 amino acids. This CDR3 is CASSPSGSDTGELFF. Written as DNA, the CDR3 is TGTGCCAGCAGCCCCAGCGGGAGCGACACCGGGGAGCTGTTTTTT.

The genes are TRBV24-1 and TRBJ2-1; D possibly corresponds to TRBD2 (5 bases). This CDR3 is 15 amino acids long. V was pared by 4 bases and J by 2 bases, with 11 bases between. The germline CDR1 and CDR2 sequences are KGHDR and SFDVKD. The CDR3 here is CATSDSRRAYNEQFF. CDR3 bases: TGTGCCACCAGTGACTCGCGGCGGGCCTACAATGAGCAGTTCTTC.

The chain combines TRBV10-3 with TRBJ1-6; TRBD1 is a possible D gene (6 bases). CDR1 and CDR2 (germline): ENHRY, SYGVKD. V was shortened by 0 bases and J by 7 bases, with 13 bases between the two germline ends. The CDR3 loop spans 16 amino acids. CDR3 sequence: CAISESPDRRNSPLHF. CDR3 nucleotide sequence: TGTGCCATCAGTGAGTCCCCGGACAGACGAAATTCACCCCTCCACTTT.

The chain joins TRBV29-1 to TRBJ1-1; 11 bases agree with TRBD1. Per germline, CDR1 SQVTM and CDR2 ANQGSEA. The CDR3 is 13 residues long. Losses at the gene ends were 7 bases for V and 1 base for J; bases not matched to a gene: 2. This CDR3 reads CSADRGQNTEAFF. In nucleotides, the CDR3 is TGCAGCGCGGACAGGGGGCAGAACACTGAAGCTTTCTTT.

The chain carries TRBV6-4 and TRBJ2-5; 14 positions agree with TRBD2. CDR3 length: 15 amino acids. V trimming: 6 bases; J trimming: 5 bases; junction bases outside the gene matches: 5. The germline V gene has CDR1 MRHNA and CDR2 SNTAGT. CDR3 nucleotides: TGTGCCAGCAGGCGACTAGCGGGAGGGCGGGAGACCCAGTACTTC. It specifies CASRRLAGGRETQYF.

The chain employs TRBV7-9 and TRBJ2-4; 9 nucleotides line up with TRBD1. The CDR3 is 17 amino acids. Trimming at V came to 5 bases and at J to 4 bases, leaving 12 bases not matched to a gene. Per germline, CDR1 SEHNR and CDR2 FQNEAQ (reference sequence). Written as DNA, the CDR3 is TGTGCCAGCAGCCAAGGGAGGGGACAGGGCAATAAAAACATTCAGTACTTC. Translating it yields CASSQGRGQGNKNIQYF. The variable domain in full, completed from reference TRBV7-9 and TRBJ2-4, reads DTGVSQNPRHKITKRGQNVTFRCDPISEHNRLYWYRQTLGQGPEFLTYFQNEAQLEKSRLLSDRFSAERPKGSFSTLEIQRTEQGDSAMYLCASSQGRGQGNKNIQYFGAGTRLSVL.

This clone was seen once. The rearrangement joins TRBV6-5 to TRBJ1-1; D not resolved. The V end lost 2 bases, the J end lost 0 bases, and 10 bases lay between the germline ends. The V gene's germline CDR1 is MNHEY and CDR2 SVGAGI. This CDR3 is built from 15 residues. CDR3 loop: CASSYDRDMNTEAFF. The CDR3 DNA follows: TGTGCCAGCAGTTACGACCGCGACATGAACACTGAAGCTTTCTTT.

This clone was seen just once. CDR3 DNA: TGTGCCAGCAGCTTATTAGTCGTCTCTCGCAGGTCCTATAATTCACCCCTCCACTTT. It is translated as CASSLLVVSRRSYNSPLHF. The chain has TRBV7-2 and TRBJ1-6, with D uncertain. V dropped 2 bases and J dropped 1 base, with 18 bases sitting between them. This CDR3 has 19 amino acids. The germline V gene has CDR1 SGHTA and CDR2 FQGNSA.

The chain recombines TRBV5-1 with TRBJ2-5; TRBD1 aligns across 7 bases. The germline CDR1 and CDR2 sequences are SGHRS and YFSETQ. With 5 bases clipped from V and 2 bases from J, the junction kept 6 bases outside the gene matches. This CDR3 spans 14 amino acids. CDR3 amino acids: CASRRTGAQETQYF. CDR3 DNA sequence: TGCGCCAGCAGACGGACAGGAGCGCAAGAGACCCAGTACTTC.

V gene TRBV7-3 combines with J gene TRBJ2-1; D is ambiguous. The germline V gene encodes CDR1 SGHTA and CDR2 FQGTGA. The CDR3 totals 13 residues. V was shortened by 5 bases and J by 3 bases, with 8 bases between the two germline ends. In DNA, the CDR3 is TGTGCCAGCAGCCGCGATTTCTACAATGAGCAGTTCTTC. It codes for CASSRDFYNEQFF.

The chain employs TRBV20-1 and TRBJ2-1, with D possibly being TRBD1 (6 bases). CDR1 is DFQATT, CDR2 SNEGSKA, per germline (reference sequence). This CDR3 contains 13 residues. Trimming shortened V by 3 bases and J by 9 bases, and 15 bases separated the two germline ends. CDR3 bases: TGCAGTGCTAGTTCGGCAGGGGACGTTGAGCAGTTCTTC. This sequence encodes CSASSAGDVEQFF.

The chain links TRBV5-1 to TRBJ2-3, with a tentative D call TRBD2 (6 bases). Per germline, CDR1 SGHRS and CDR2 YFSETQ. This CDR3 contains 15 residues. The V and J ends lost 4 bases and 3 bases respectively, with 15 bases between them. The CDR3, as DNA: TGCGCCAGCAGCCCGGAGGGCGGAGAGACAGATACGCAGTATTTT. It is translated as CASSPEGGETDTQYF. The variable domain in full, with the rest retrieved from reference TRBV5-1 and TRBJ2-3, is KAGVTQTPRYLIKTRGQQVTLSCSPISGHRSVSWYQQTPGQGLQFLFEYFSETQRNKGNFPGRFSGRQFSNSRSEMNVSTLELGDSALYLCASSPEGGETDTQYFGPGTRLTVL.